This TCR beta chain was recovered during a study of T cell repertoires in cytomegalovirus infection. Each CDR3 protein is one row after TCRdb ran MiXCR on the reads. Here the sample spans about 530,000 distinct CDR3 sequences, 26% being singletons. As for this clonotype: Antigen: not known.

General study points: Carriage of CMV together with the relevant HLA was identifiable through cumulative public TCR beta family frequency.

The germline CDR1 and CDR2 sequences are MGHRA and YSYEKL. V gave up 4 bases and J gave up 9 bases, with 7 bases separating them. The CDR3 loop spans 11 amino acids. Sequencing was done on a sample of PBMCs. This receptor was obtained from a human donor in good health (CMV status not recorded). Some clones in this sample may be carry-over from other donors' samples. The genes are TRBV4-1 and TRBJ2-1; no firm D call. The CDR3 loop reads CASSRVGEQFF. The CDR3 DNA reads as TGCGCCAGCAGCCGGGTCGGTGAGCAGTTCTTC.